This TCR beta chain was recovered during a study of blood T cell repertoires in COVID-19. Study summary: Material from acute and convalescent COVID-19 was sourced from the United States, Italy and Spain. T cells, B-cell-depleted T cells, or PBMCs supplied cDNA or gDNA.

Original processing methods: Estimates of nucleated cell counts were drawn from the amplification of reference gene primers. Sequencing was performed with immunoSEQ multiplex PCR; in TCRdb, only in-frame clones are kept and a portion is missing. From that table come the V and J calls and clone size; the DNA was used to work out D and trimming. The sample lists approximately 150,000 clones; roughly 80% were seen once. This clone was seen only once. Germline lookup yields CDR1 GTSNPN and CDR2 SVGIG (reference sequence). The CDR3 runs to 14 residues. J gave up 8 bases and V 2 bases, and 8 bases lay outside the gene matches.

V and J are TRBV30 and TRBJ1-4; 7 bases fit TRBD1. Sequences were obtained from peripheral blood. This TCR was recovered from a man between 65 and 80 years old with active or convalescent COVID-19. CDR3 DNA: TGTGCCTGGAGTCAAGACAGGGTGGGAGAAAAACTGTTTTTT. Translating it yields CAWSQDRVGEKLFF.